This T cell receptor beta chain came from a study of blood T cell repertoires in COVID-19. Repertoires were generated with immunoSEQ multiplex PCR, while TCRdb's copy carries only in-frame clones and drops some. The sample records some 370,000 clones, roughly 90% being singletons. The CDR3 runs to 14 residues. V was clipped by 4 bases and J by 7 bases, with 15 bases between them. The germline V gene encodes CDR1 MNHEY and CDR2 SMNVEV (reference sequence). Sequenced: peripheral blood. The rearrangement links TRBV27 to TRBJ2-3; D possibly corresponds to TRBD2 (5 bases). The sequence was collected from a man between 18 and 35 years old with active or convalescent COVID-19. CDR3 DNA: TGTGCCAGCAGTTCTATCCGGGAAACTCATACGCAGTATTTT. Protein sequence: CASSSIRETHTQYF.